These T cell receptor beta chains were read from a single sample in a study of OX40 agonist ivuxolimab in advanced cancers. TCRdb's table, derived via immunoSEQ multiplex PCR, lists solely in-frame clones and lacks some. In the table there are around 22,000 clones, 85% to 90% of which are singletons. The specimen comprised CD4+ or CD8+ T cells sorted from blood, sampled in a trial of the OX40 agonist ivuxolimab. Receptors were obtained from an adult with an advanced solid tumor such as melanoma, head and neck, liver or kidney cancer. Each CDR3 is given with its conserved first and last residue. Fields, in order: J gene, D gene, CDR3 length, V gene, clone size, CDR3 protein, CDR3 DNA. A D gene is named only where the DNA matches it firmly. A row's size may be missing; if present it is once, few, many or a size class.

>TRBJ2-3|.|12|TRBV4-2|.
CASSQVRDTQYF
TGTGCCAGCAGCCAAGTCAGGGATACGCAGTATTTT
>TRBJ2-1|TRBD2|15|TRBV11-3|.
CASSYGLAGDNEQFF
TGTGCCAGCAGCTACGGACTAGCGGGAGACAATGAGCAGTTCTTC
>TRBJ2-5|TRBD2|14|TRBV6-5|once
CASSPSGREETQYF
TGTGCCAGCAGTCCCAGCGGGAGGGAAGAGACCCAGTACTTC
>TRBJ2-1|.|11|TRBV28|.
CASSLGVEQFF
TGTGCCAGCAGTTTAGGTGTTGAGCAGTTCTTC
>TRBJ2-7|.|14|TRBV9|.
CASSVAGASYEQYF
TGTGCCAGCAGCGTAGCAGGGGCATCGTACGAGCAGTACTTC
>TRBJ1-1|.|13|TRBV5-4|.
CASSLTVNTEAFF
TGTGCCAGCAGCTTGACAGTGAACACTGAAGCTTTCTTT
>TRBJ2-1|.|16|TRBV30|.
CALSSGISISPSEQFF
TGTGCCCTCTCGTCGGGCATTAGTATCTCCCCATCCGAGCAGTTCTTC
>TRBJ2-1|.|12|TRBV29-1|.
CSENRRHNEQFF
TGCAGCGAGAATAGACGCCACAATGAGCAGTTCTTC
>TRBJ2-3|TRBD1|16|TRBV7-2|.
CASSLFRGLSTDTQYF
TGTGCCAGCAGCTTGTTCAGGGGGTTGAGCACAGATACGCAGTATTTT
>TRBJ2-1|TRBD2|12|TRBV7-2|.
CASSPELWEGLF
TGTGCCAGCAGTCCAGAGCTGTGGGAGGGCCTCTTC
>TRBJ2-1|.|11|TRBV6-5|.
CASMQGYEQFF
TGTGCCAGCATGCAGGGTTATGAGCAGTTCTTC
>TRBJ2-3|.|15|TRBV6-1|.
CASLLRDTPADTQYF
TGTGCCAGCCTACTAAGGGACACTCCGGCAGATACGCAGTATTTT
>TRBJ2-7|TRBD1|15|TRBV6-5|.
CASSSGDRVPYEQYF
TGTGCCAGCAGTTCAGGGGACAGGGTGCCCTACGAGCAGTACTTC
>TRBJ1-5|.|15|TRBV19|once
CASSTRGYSNQPQHF
TGTGCCAGTAGTACCAGGGGATATAGCAATCAGCCCCAGCATTTT
>TRBJ1-5|.|18|TRBV21-1|.
CASSKVLDRGHSNQPQHF
TGTGCCAGCAGCAAGGTTCTGGACAGGGGCCATAGCAATCAGCCCCAGCATTTT
>TRBJ1-2|TRBD1|14|TRBV7-9|.
CASSSTGINYGYTF
TGTGCCAGCAGCTCGACAGGGATTAACTATGGCTACACCTTC
>TRBJ1-5|.|15|TRBV6-6|.
CASSAQEIVNQPQHF
TGTGCCAGCAGTGCACAGGAGATCGTCAATCAGCCCCAGCATTTT
>TRBJ1-3|TRBD1|18|TRBV19|.
CASTPLGGQVDSGNTIYF
TGTGCCAGCACCCCCCTGGGGGGACAGGTCGACTCTGGAAACACCATATATTTT
>TRBJ2-7|.|15|TRBV13|.
CASSLGQDGAYEQYF
TGTGCCAGCAGCTTAGGCCAGGACGGAGCCTACGAGCAGTACTTC